This T cell receptor beta chain was observed in a study of shared T cell receptors in the human thymus (dated by TCRdb to the early 2020s). Some background on the complete study: The study examined how self-reactive, shared T-cell receptor alpha chains are generated in the human thymus.

In the case of this clone: Its antigen is unknown. No quality values exist for individual bases; no much larger clone is one base distant.

CDR1 is given as LNHDA and CDR2 as SQIVND, both from the germline V gene (reference sequence). Trimmed from V: 3 bases; trimmed from J: 6 bases; junction bases lacking a gene match: 15. There are 18 amino acids in the CDR3, from cysteine to phenylalanine inclusive. Only the CDR3 portion is preserved as DNA: 54 bases, with reading frame beginning at the first base. Library preparation used the immunoSEQ multiplex PCR assay. TCRdb obtained this table from immuneACCESS and retained in-frame rearrangements with V and J assigned. These tables miss some clones; where compared with another copy, unresolved V genes account for less than half of the shortfall, and the remainder is unexplained. The sample profile shows 550,000 to 800,000 clones; 80% to 90% of them were found once. Of the sample, around 0.0099% falls within the top ten clones. These data also formed part of another study, on human thymus T cells. As noted in the second study: In Finland, the donors were immunologically healthy infants who were having open corrective cardiac surgery for congenital heart defects. Thymus tissue was collected as surgical resects that were removed during corrective cardiac surgery. Both the thymic and the peripheral blood repertoires appeared to show biased V and J gene segment usage. The related research found that thymic TCR repertoires overlapped highly between unrelated individuals. The study described the TCR alpha and beta repertoires in under 10 infant thymus samples and a few matching peripheral blood samples. The infant donors were roughly 7 to 244 days old, and the cohort included over five males and two females. Thymocytes were released mechanically from tissue and stored at -70 °C as pellets of about 9.5-32 million cells. A QIAsymphony instrument was used to extract genomic DNA from frozen cell pellets. The immunoSEQ multiplex PCR assay was used to amplify the TCRB and TCRAD loci from a standardized quantity of quality-controlled genomic DNA. The amplicons spanned the V(D)J region and were long enough to cover the CDR3 and allow V and J genes to be identified. Amplicon sequencing was performed on an Illumina platform through the commercial immunoSEQ service. Primer bias and sequencing errors were corrected as previously described, and TCRAD and TCRB definitions were based on the IMGT database. immunoSEQ Analyzer 3.0 and VDJTools were used for repertoire analysis, which covered basic statistics, V/J segment usage, diversity estimates, rarefaction and pairwise overlap. Chao1, ChaoE, Efron-Thisted, Shannon and inverse Simpson indices were used to estimate diversity, which was also estimated on datasets down-sampled to the smallest sample. For repertoire overlap, CDR3 nucleotide sequence, V gene and J gene had to match strictly, and clustering was done by Jaccard-based multidimensional scaling. On average, roughly 810,000 unique TCRB clonotypes were obtained from thymus samples, compared with roughly 84,000 from blood samples.

The V and J segments used are TRBV19 and TRBJ1-1, and 11 junctional nucleotides match TRBD1. The TCR originated in a girl in the first two years of life with a congenital heart defect. Donor details come from another sample of the same person, matched by shared clones. Input material: thymocytes. The base sequence is TGTGCCAGTAGTATTGAGCACCGGGACAGGGGGAAGAGCGCTGAAGCTTTCTTT. The resulting protein is CASSIEHRDRGKSAEAFF.